A single sample is the source of the 28 T cell receptor beta chains below, sequenced in a study of OX40 agonist ivuxolimab in advanced cancers. The protocol was immunoSEQ multiplex PCR, while the TCRdb copy is restricted to in-frame clones and leaves out a portion. The repertoire holds 20,000 to 25,000 clones, with 85% to 90% as singletons. Specimen: CD4+ or CD8+ T cells sorted from blood, collected in a trial of the OX40 agonist ivuxolimab. Every receptor here comes from an adult with an advanced solid tumor such as melanoma, head and neck, liver or kidney cancer.

This clone was observed a few times. The CDR3 nucleotides read TGTGCCAGCAGTATAGATACGCAGTATTTT. Protein sequence: CASSIDTQYF. The chain combines TRBV27 with TRBJ2-3; D gene ambiguous. Per germline, CDR1 MNHEY and CDR2 SMNVEV (reference sequence). The CDR3 sequence is 10 residues long. Trimming pared 5 bases from V and 5 bases from J, leaving 2 bases between.

The sample holds one count of this clone. J is TRBJ2-1 and V is TRBV18, with 10 bases lining up with TRBD2. The CDR3 runs to 17 residues. Germline CDR1 KGHSH, CDR2 LQKENI. V was pared by 6 bases and J by 4 bases, with 12 bases of the junction left unmatched. CDR3 loop: CASSTGSLAGRYNEQFF. The CDR3 nucleotides are TGTGCCAGCTCGACGGGGTCACTAGCGGGAAGGTACAATGAGCAGTTCTTC. The complete variable domain, with remaining parts taken from reference TRBV18 and TRBJ2-1, reads NAGVMQNPRHLVRRRGQEARLRCSPMKGHSHVYWYRQLPEEGLKFMVYLQKENIIDESGMPKERFSAEFPKEGPSILRIQQVVRGDSAAYFCASSTGSLAGRYNEQFFGPGTRLTVL.

The V and J genes are TRBV5-5 and TRBJ2-3; the match to TRBD2 covers 14 bases. From germline, CDR1 is SGHKS and CDR2 YYEKEE (reference sequence). The J segment lost 0 bases and the V segment lost 4 bases, leaving 7 bases of the junction unmatched. The length of the CDR3 is 18 residues. CDR3 in amino acids: CASSGTSGSRGSTDTQYF. The DNA for the CDR3 is TGTGCCAGCAGCGGGACTAGCGGGAGTCGAGGGAGCACAGATACGCAGTATTTT.

The J gene is TRBJ2-7, the V gene TRBV7-9; 7 bases align to TRBD2. Germline V CDR1 and CDR2: SEHNR, FQNEAQ (reference sequence). The CDR3 has 14 amino acids. The junction had 11 bases not matched to a gene; V was cut back by 1 base and J by 11 bases. The chain's CDR3 is CASSLGLAPGGEYF. The CDR3 coding sequence is TGTGCCAGCAGCTTAGGGTTGGCTCCTGGGGGGGAGTACTTC.

The V gene is TRBV11-1, the J gene TRBJ2-1, with 15 bases fitting TRBD2. The CDR3 runs to 16 residues. Per germline, CDR1 SGHAT and CDR2 FQDESV (reference sequence). Trimming at V came to 0 bases and at J to 9 bases, leaving 3 bases not matched to a gene. The CDR3, as DNA: TGTGCCAGCAGCTTAGCGGGACTAGCGGGAGGACCTGAGCAGTTCTTC. Its translation is CASSLAGLAGGPEQFF.

The V call is TRBV7-8, the J call TRBJ2-1; the match to TRBD2 covers 11 bases. The CDR3 has 14 amino acids. The germline V gene encodes CDR1 SGHVS and CDR2 FQNEAQ. Trimming cost V 6 bases and J 8 bases; bases outside gene matches: 6. The CDR3 loop is CASSPGTSGHEQFF. CDR3 coding DNA: TGTGCCAGCAGTCCCGGGACTAGCGGCCATGAGCAGTTCTTC. Full variable domain (missing parts from reference TRBV7-8 and TRBJ2-1): GAGVSQSPRYKVAKRGQDVALRCDPISGHVSLFWYQQALGQGPEFLTYFQNEAQLDKSGLPSDRFFAERPEGSVSTLKIQRTQQEDSAVYLCASSPGTSGHEQFFGPGTRLTVL.

CDR3 region: CATSRDTGAYGYTF. In DNA form, the CDR3 reads TGTGCCACCAGCAGAGACACGGGGGCCTATGGCTACACCTTC. The rearrangement links TRBV15 to TRBJ1-2; possible D gene TRBD1, 6 bases. Germline CDR1 is LNHNV and CDR2 is YYDKDF (reference sequence). V was clipped by 0 bases and J by 4 bases, with 9 bases between them. This CDR3 contains 14 residues.

V is TRBV19 and J is TRBJ2-5; D could derive from TRBD1 or TRBD2 (7 bases each). The CDR3 is made up of 15 amino acids. The ends were cut back, 5 bases at V and 2 bases at J, with 15 bases in the middle. The germline V gene encodes CDR1 LNHDA and CDR2 SQIVND (reference sequence). This CDR3 is CASSGRDRTQETQYF. The CDR3 nucleotides read TGTGCCAGTAGTGGGAGGGACAGAACTCAAGAGACCCAGTACTTC.

The CDR3 region has the DNA TGTGCCAGCAGCTCTAGCGGTTTCTATGAGCAGTACTTC. This codes for CASSSSGFYEQYF. V usage is TRBV7-2 and J usage is TRBJ2-7; TRBD2 aligns across 7 bases. Per germline, CDR1 SGHTA and CDR2 FQGNSA. The CDR3 consists of 13 residues. V shed 4 bases and J 7 bases; nucleotides not matched to a gene: 7.

The genes are TRBV27 and TRBJ2-7; a weak D match, TRBD2 (6 bases). Per the germline V gene, CDR1 is MNHEY and CDR2 is SMNVEV (reference sequence). Trimming took 4 bases from V and 1 from J, leaving 8 bases between them. The length of the CDR3 is 13 residues. This CDR3 reads CASSWAGSYEQYF. The DNA for the CDR3 is TGTGCCAGCAGTTGGGCGGGATCCTACGAGCAGTACTTC.

The sample holds one count of this clone. The chain employs TRBV6-1 and TRBJ1-5; D is possibly TRBD1 (5 bases). The CDR3 extends over 13 amino acids. CDR1 is MNHNS and CDR2 is SASEGT in the germline V gene. V was pared by 8 bases and J by 8 bases, with 16 bases between. The CDR3 sequence: CASGGGYWEPQHF. As DNA, the CDR3 is TGTGCCAGCGGGGGTGGGTATTGGGAGCCCCAGCATTTT.

Of note for this clone: At one end, the junction sequence differs from germline, possibly due to a read error. V gene TRBV7-7 combines with J gene TRBJ2-1; the D gene is possibly TRBD2 (5 bases). Germline CDR1 and CDR2: SSHAT and FNYEAQ (reference sequence). CDR3 length: 15 residues. In DNA, the CDR3 is TGTGCTAGCAGCTCAGGACTGCTCTCCTACAATGAGCAGTTCTTC. This sequence encodes CASSSGLLSYNEQFF.

As DNA, the CDR3 is TGCAGCGTTGGGACTTATTACGAGCAGTACTTC. Its translation is CSVGTYYEQYF. The chain joins TRBV29-1 to TRBJ2-7; weak D call: TRBD2 (5 bases). In germline, CDR1 is SQVTM, CDR2 ANQGSEA. The V end lost 4 bases, the J end lost 4 bases, and 8 bases lay between the germline ends. This CDR3 spans 11 amino acids.

The rearrangement joins TRBV4-2 to TRBJ1-1; D gene uncertain. Germline-derived CDR1 and CDR2 are LGHNA and YNFKEQ. CDR3 length: 16 residues. The V end was cut by 0 bases, the J end by 2 bases, with 13 bases between. The CDR3 sequence: CASSQDLKEGNTEAFF. CDR3 sequence (DNA): TGTGCCAGCAGCCAAGATCTAAAGGAGGGTAACACTGAAGCTTTCTTT.

The chain combines TRBV7-9 with TRBJ1-2; D remains unclear. Germline V gene sequence: CDR1 SEHNR, CDR2 FQNEAQ (reference sequence). The CDR3 consists of 15 residues. Trimming cost V 5 bases and J 0 bases, with 13 bases left between them. The CDR3 DNA sequence: TGTGCCAGCAGCGCGGATGGACTGGCTAACTATGGCTACACCTTC. It translates to CASSADGLANYGYTF.

The gene calls are TRBV11-3 and TRBJ2-7; 8 nucleotides line up with TRBD1. CDR1 and CDR2 (germline): SGHNT, YENEEA. The CDR3 runs to 14 residues. The J segment lost 3 bases and the V segment lost 8 bases, leaving 9 bases of the junction unmatched. CDR3 residues: CASVSGGGNYEQYF. CDR3 nucleotide sequence: TGTGCCAGCGTATCAGGGGGCGGAAACTACGAGCAGTACTTC.

This chain uses TRBV25-1 with TRBJ2-1; TRBD1 matches at 7 bases. V shed 6 bases, J shed 0 bases, and the junction held 8 bases outside the gene matches. The germline V gene has CDR1 MGHDK and CDR2 SYGVNS. The CDR3 loop spans 16 amino acids. The CDR3 sequence: CASSDRDPFSYNEQFF. CDR3 DNA: TGTGCCAGCAGCGACAGGGACCCTTTCTCCTACAATGAGCAGTTCTTC.

The chain uses TRBV28 and TRBJ2-5; D is ambiguous. V was shortened by 2 bases and J by 2 bases, with 21 bases between the two germline ends. Germline V gene sequence: CDR1 MDHEN, CDR2 SYDVKM. This CDR3 has 18 amino acids. CDR3 protein: CASSLVSSAAHPQETQYF. In DNA, the CDR3 is TGTGCCAGCAGTTTAGTTAGCTCGGCAGCTCACCCTCAAGAGACCCAGTACTTC.

V and J are TRBV29-1 and TRBJ1-1, with D perhaps matching TRBD1 (5 bases). The CDR3 is 13 amino acids. In germline, CDR1 is SQVTM, CDR2 ANQGSEA. The V end lost 4 bases, the J end lost 3 bases, and 12 bases lay between the germline ends. The CDR3 bases are TGCAGCGTTGGGGAAGGGGCGGACACTGAAGCTTTCTTT. Translated: CSVGEGADTEAFF.

This clone was counted a single time. The chain has TRBV5-4 and TRBJ2-1; D call uncertain. The CDR3 length is 12 residues. Germline values: CDR1 SGHNT, CDR2 YYREEE (reference sequence). V lost 3 bases to trimming and J lost 8 bases, with 9 bases between them. Here the CDR3 reads CASSSGGDEQFF. The DNA for the CDR3 is TGTGCCAGCAGCTCTGGTGGGGATGAGCAGTTCTTC.

The chain joins TRBV28 to TRBJ2-5; no firm D call. Trimming took 3 bases from V and 0 from J, leaving 8 bases between them. The V gene's germline CDR1 is MDHEN and CDR2 SYDVKM. This CDR3 has 14 residues. CDR3 protein: CASSFSEDQETQYF. The DNA for the CDR3 is TGTGCCAGCAGTTTTTCGGAAGACCAAGAGACCCAGTACTTC.

This clone was recorded only once. A read error may produce the germline difference seen at one junction end. This chain joins TRBV7-7 and TRBJ2-7; 10 nucleotides agree with TRBD2. Per germline, CDR1 SSHAT and CDR2 FNYEAQ (reference sequence). The length of the CDR3 is 15 residues. The CDR3 reads CASSPSGSPLTEQYF. The CDR3 DNA follows: TGTGCTAGCAGTCCTAGCGGGAGTCCCCTCACCGAGCAGTACTTC.

The chain carries TRBV10-2 and TRBJ1-4; 7 nucleotides match TRBD1. Germline CDR1 WSHSY, CDR2 SAAADI. CDR3 length: 14 amino acids. V dropped 4 bases and J dropped 4; count of bases not matched to a gene: 3. The CDR3 nucleotides read TGCGCCAGCAGTGGACAGGGTATTAATGAAAAACTGTTTTTT. This codes for CASSGQGINEKLFF.

The chain couples TRBV6-4 to TRBJ1-1; TRBD1 agrees at 8 bases. J lost 5 bases, V lost 5 bases, and 13 bases had no gene match. The germline gives CDR1 MRHNA, CDR2 SNTAGT. The CDR3 totals 16 residues. The DNA of the CDR3 is TGTGCCAGCAGTCTCCAGGACAGGGACGAGGAGACTGAAGCTTTCTTT. This translates into CASSLQDRDEETEAFF.

The genes are TRBV4-1 and TRBJ2-7; the D is unclear. Germline CDR1 and CDR2: MGHRA and YSYEKL. CDR3 size: 13 residues. V shed 0 bases and J shed 5 bases, with 8 bases lying between them. CDR3 protein: CASSQEGSNEQYF. CDR3 DNA: TGCGCCAGCAGCCAAGAGGGTAGCAACGAGCAGTACTTC.

This sequence joins TRBV27 and TRBJ2-1; 11 bases agree with TRBD2. V was clipped by 5 bases and J by 6 bases; unmatched bases: 3. The CDR3 sequence is 14 residues long. Looked up from germline, CDR1 is MNHEY and CDR2 is SMNVEV (reference sequence). CDR3 region: CASSLSGRGNEQFF. CDR3 sequence (DNA): TGTGCCAGCAGTCTTAGCGGGAGGGGCAATGAGCAGTTCTTC.

The chain couples TRBV9 to TRBJ1-4; no definite D call. Trimming left V 0 bases short and J 0 bases short, with 9 bases between. Germline CDR1 reads SGDLS; CDR2 reads YYNGEE. This CDR3 has 16 amino acids. The CDR3: CASSVAATATNEKLFF. For the CDR3, the DNA is TGTGCCAGCAGCGTAGCGGCTACAGCAACTAATGAAAAACTGTTTTTT.

The J gene is TRBJ2-3, the V gene TRBV11-3; D not resolved. Germline V gene lookup returns CDR1 SGHNT and CDR2 YENEEA. The CDR3 covers 14 residues. Trimming stripped 6 bases from V and 1 base from J, with 11 bases between. The CDR3 DNA reads as TGTGCCAGCAGAGGAGCGTGGGGCACAGATACGCAGTATTTT. This gives the protein CASRGAWGTDTQYF.